A single sample gave rise to the 27 T cell receptor beta chains below, sequenced in a study of blood T cell repertoires in COVID-19. TCRdb keeps only in-frame clones here, not all; method: immunoSEQ multiplex PCR. The table has some 180,000 clones, approximately 85% seen once; the top ten hold less than 9%. The specimen sequenced was peripheral blood. These receptors were obtained from a woman in her fifties or sixties with acute or convalescent COVID-19.

The chain couples TRBV2 to TRBJ2-7; weak D call: TRBD2 (5 bases). CDR1 and CDR2 from the germline V gene are SNHLY and FYNNEI. V was trimmed by 1 base and J by 4 bases, leaving 11 bases between them. The CDR3 is 14 amino acids. CDR3 loop: CASSEEVSGYEQYF. The CDR3 DNA reads TGTGCCAGCAGTGAAGAGGTCTCGGGGTACGAGCAGTACTTC. Variable domain in full (rest from reference TRBV2 and TRBJ2-7): EPEVTQTPSHQVTQMGQEVILRCVPISNHLYFYWYRQILGQKVEFLVSFYNNEISEKSEIFDDQFSVERPDGSNFTLKIRSTKLEDSAMYFCASSEEVSGYEQYFGPGTRLTVT.

Turning to this clone: This sample includes further DNA sequences coding for the same CDR3. V and J are TRBV5-1 and TRBJ2-1; 12 nucleotides line up with TRBD2. V shed 4 bases and J 4 bases; nucleotides not matched to a gene: 3. The germline CDR1 and CDR2 sequences are SGHRS and YFSETQ. The CDR3 has 15 amino acids. The CDR3 spells CASSLGTSGYNEQFF. The CDR3 nucleotides read TGCGCCAGCAGCCTCGGGACTAGCGGGTACAATGAGCAGTTCTTC.

This clone has just one count. V usage is TRBV2 and J usage is TRBJ2-5; 9 positions agree with TRBD1. V was pared by 1 base and J by 7 bases, with 7 bases of the junction left unmatched. The CDR3 loop spans 15 amino acids. The germline gives CDR1 SNHLY, CDR2 FYNNEI. The CDR3 coding sequence is TGTGCCAGCAGTGAAGGCGGGACAGGGAAAGGGACCCAGTACTTC. This sequence encodes CASSEGGTGKGTQYF.

The chain employs TRBV19 and TRBJ1-1, with D hard to call. Deletions cut 5 bases from V and 2 bases from J, with 9 bases between. This CDR3 is built from 13 residues. Germline V gene data show CDR1 as LNHDA and CDR2 as SQIVND (reference sequence). CDR3 bases: TGTGCCAGTAGTGTCTATTTAAACACTGAAGCTTTCTTT. It encodes CASSVYLNTEAFF.

This clone appeared once. The rearrangement uses TRBV7-9 and TRBJ1-6, with TRBD1 matching 8 bases. The germline V gene encodes CDR1 SEHNR and CDR2 FQNEAQ (reference sequence). Trimming cost V 5 bases and J 8 bases; bases outside gene matches: 8. This CDR3 has 15 residues. The CDR3 bases are TGTGCCAGCAGCCCTCGCGGGGACAGGCATTCACCCCTCCACTTT. It encodes CASSPRGDRHSPLHF.

The rearrangement uses TRBV5-1 and TRBJ1-1; 10 bases are a match to TRBD1. This CDR3 spans 14 amino acids. Germline lookup yields CDR1 SGHRS and CDR2 YFSETQ. Unmatched junction bases numbered 5, after V lost 4 bases and J lost 5 bases. CDR3 loop: CASSNPGQGTEAFF. The CDR3, as DNA: TGCGCCAGCAGCAACCCGGGACAGGGGACTGAAGCTTTCTTT.

CDR3 DNA sequence: TGTGCCAGCAGCGGAGGTGGCAGGGATTCACCCCTCCACTTT. Residues: CASSGGGRDSPLHF. The rearrangement joins TRBV9 to TRBJ1-6, with TRBD1 as a possible D gene (5 bases). This CDR3 has 14 amino acids. V was cut by 3 bases and J by 8 bases, with 12 bases left in between. From germline, CDR1 is SGDLS and CDR2 YYNGEE.

V is TRBV14 and J is TRBJ1-1; 8 nucleotides line up with TRBD1. The CDR3 loop spans 14 amino acids. J gave up 4 bases and V 5 bases, and 6 bases lay outside the gene matches. Germline-derived CDR1 and CDR2 are SGHDN and FVKESK. The CDR3 sequence is CASSSQGVSTEAFF. The CDR3 DNA reads TGTGCCAGCAGCTCACAGGGGGTCAGCACTGAAGCTTTCTTT. Complete variable domain (other parts from reference TRBV14 and TRBJ1-1): EAGVTQFPSHSVIEKGQTVTLRCDPISGHDNLYWYRRVMGKEIKFLLHFVKESKQDESGMPNNRFLAERTGGTYSTLKVQPAELEDSGVYFCASSSQGVSTEAFFGQGTRLTVV.

The chain carries TRBV27 and TRBJ2-1; 12 bases match TRBD2. Germline CDR1 reads MNHEY; CDR2 reads SMNVEV (reference sequence). This CDR3 has 19 residues. Unmatched junction bases numbered 19, after V lost 6 bases and J lost 7 bases. CDR3 protein: CASSLKPLMTSGRMNEQFF. In DNA form, the CDR3 reads TGTGCCAGCAGCCTTAAACCCCTCATGACTAGCGGGAGAATGAATGAGCAGTTCTTC.

This clone was detected a few times. The rearrangement links TRBV29-1 to TRBJ2-2; 8 bases map to TRBD2. CDR3 length: 13 amino acids. Germline V gene data show CDR1 as SQVTM and CDR2 as ANQGSEA. Trimming at V came to 4 bases and at J to 5 bases, leaving 3 bases not matched to a gene. The CDR3 here is CSVAPSGTGELFF. The CDR3 DNA reads TGCAGCGTTGCGCCTAGCGGGACCGGGGAGCTGTTTTTT.

The J gene is TRBJ1-5, the V gene TRBV19, with D possibly matching TRBD1 (6 bases). The germline V and J ends were trimmed by 9 bases and 0 bases, with 21 bases remaining between them. Germline values: CDR1 LNHDA, CDR2 SQIVND (reference sequence). This CDR3 has 17 residues. This CDR3 is CASSRNRDTGSNQPQHF. CDR3 DNA: TGTGCCAGCTCGAGAAACCGGGACACTGGTAGCAATCAGCCCCAGCATTTT.

This clone occurred once. The gene calls are TRBV7-9 and TRBJ2-1, with a possible D match to TRBD1 (6 bases). The CDR3 is 16 residues long. Germline CDR1 SEHNR, CDR2 FQNEAQ (reference sequence). Trimming took 4 bases from V and 2 from J, leaving 15 bases between them. This CDR3 is CASSSDRGFTYNEQFF. DNA for the CDR3: TGTGCCAGCAGCTCCGATAGGGGGTTTACCTACAATGAGCAGTTCTTC.

The chain carries TRBV7-3 and TRBJ1-2, with unresolved D. Germline V gene lookup returns CDR1 SGHTA and CDR2 FQGTGA. There are 13 residues in the CDR3. V lost 11 bases and J 2 bases, leaving 15 bases between the germline ends. DNA of the CDR3: TGTGCCGGCATGATGGCATTAAACTATGGCTACACCTTC. This translates into CAGMMALNYGYTF. Together with reference TRBV7-3 and TRBJ1-2, the CDR3 gives the full variable domain: GAGVSQTPSNKVTEKGKYVELRCDPISGHTALYWYRQSLGQGPEFLIYFQGTGAADDSGLPNDRFFAVRPEGSVSTLKIQRTERGDSAVYLCAGMMALNYGYTFGSGTRLTVV.

This clone has just one count. The rearrangement links TRBV2 to TRBJ1-6; a weak D match, TRBD1 (5 bases). Germline V gene data show CDR1 as SNHLY and CDR2 as FYNNEI. V lost 6 bases and J 4 bases, leaving 13 bases between the germline ends. The CDR3 consists of 15 residues. DNA of the CDR3: TGTGCCAGCAGGGAGGGGAGGAGGTATAATTCACCCCTCCACTTT. Translated: CASREGRRYNSPLHF.

J is TRBJ2-2 and V is TRBV6-1; the D gene is possibly TRBD1 (6 bases). The germline gives CDR1 MNHNS, CDR2 SASEGT. With 4 bases removed from V and 5 bases from J, the gap between germline ends came to 17 bases. CDR3 size: 16 residues. In DNA, the CDR3 is TGTGCCAGCAGTGTTACAGGGTACGGACGGACCGGGGAGCTGTTTTTT. It is translated as CASSVTGYGRTGELFF.

CDR3 sequence (DNA): TGTGCCAGCAGTGAACCTGGTGCAGGGCCCTATTCACCCCTCCACTTT. It is translated as CASSEPGAGPYSPLHF. The chain has TRBV6-1 and TRBJ1-6; perhaps TRBD1 as D (5 bases). The length of the CDR3 is 16 residues. Germline V gene sequence: CDR1 MNHNS, CDR2 SASEGT. V was cut by 2 bases and J by 8 bases, with 16 bases left in between.

This clone has only one observation. The rearrangement uses TRBV11-2 and TRBJ1-2; TRBD1 matches 8 bases. The CDR3 is made up of 15 amino acids. Germline trimming cut 2 bases from V and 8 bases from J; bases unmatched to any gene: 10. Germline loops: CDR1 SGHAT, CDR2 FQNNGV. CDR3 loop: CASSLHRGEPLGYTF. CDR3 bases: TGTGCCAGCAGCTTACACAGGGGGGAACCTTTAGGCTACACCTTC.

The chain carries TRBV15 and TRBJ2-1, with 8 bases that match TRBD2. The CDR3 has 18 amino acids. After removal of 0 bases from V and 7 bases from J, the junction contained 14 bases not matched to a gene. Germline CDR1 is LNHNV and CDR2 is YYDKDF (reference sequence). CDR3 bases: TGTGCCACCAGCAGAGATCAAGGTGACGGGAGGGCCGTAAATGAGCAGTTCTTC. Protein product: CATSRDQGDGRAVNEQFF.

This chain joins TRBV28 and TRBJ1-5, with D hard to call. V was clipped by 2 bases and J by 4 bases, with 9 bases between them. The germline V gene has CDR1 MDHEN and CDR2 SYDVKM. The CDR3 totals 14 residues. For the CDR3, the DNA is TGTGCCAGCAGTTTAGCAGGCGATAATCAGCCCCAGCATTTT. Its translation: CASSLAGDNQPQHF.

CDR3 in DNA: TGTGCCAGCAGCCATGGACTAGCGGGAGGTCGGAATGAGCAGTTCTTC. This codes for CASSHGLAGGRNEQFF. The V call is TRBV3-1 (or the pseudogene TRBV3-2), the J call TRBJ2-1; 14 bases are shared with TRBD2. V trimming: 3 bases; J trimming: 7 bases; junction bases outside the gene matches: 5. This CDR3 region has 16 residues. CDR1 is LGHDT and CDR2 is YNNKEL in the germline V gene (reference sequence).

The DNA for the CDR3 is TGTGCCAGCAGTTTAGACAGGCATGAAAAACTGTTTTTT. The encoded protein is CASSLDRHEKLFF. V usage is TRBV27 and J usage is TRBJ1-4; weak D call: TRBD1 (6 bases). V was cut by 2 bases and J by 6 bases, with 7 bases left in between. Looked up from germline, CDR1 is MNHEY and CDR2 is SMNVEV (reference sequence). The CDR3 is 13 amino acids.

The chain has TRBV6-1 and TRBJ1-4; TRBD1 aligns across 7 bases. J was trimmed by 4 bases and V by 2 bases; bases with no gene match: 13. Germline loops: CDR1 MNHNS, CDR2 SASEGT. This CDR3 has 18 amino acids. The CDR3 coding sequence is TGTGCCAGCAGTGAAACTTTACTGACAGGGTCCTTTAATGAAAAACTGTTTTTT. Protein product: CASSETLLTGSFNEKLFF.

The chain employs TRBV19 and TRBJ2-2; 8 nucleotides match TRBD2. Looked up from germline, CDR1 is LNHDA and CDR2 is SQIVND (reference sequence). The V segment lost 3 bases and the J segment 7 bases; nucleotides outside the gene matches: 16. The CDR3 has 18 residues. CDR3 protein: CASSIAYFSGSTSGELFF. CDR3 coding DNA: TGTGCCAGTAGTATCGCCTACTTCAGCGGGAGCACAAGCGGGGAGCTGTTTTTT.

The CDR3 is CASSHSGLAGSNEQFF. The DNA of the CDR3 is TGTGCCAGCAGCCACTCGGGACTAGCGGGATCTAATGAGCAGTTCTTC. The chain combines TRBV4-2 with TRBJ2-1; 13 bases map to TRBD2. In germline, CDR1 is LGHNA, CDR2 YNFKEQ. The CDR3 totals 16 residues. V trimming: 3 bases; J trimming: 7 bases; junction bases outside the gene matches: 6.

This chain links TRBV5-8 with TRBJ1-6; the D gene is possibly TRBD1 (5 bases). There are 15 residues in the CDR3. The germline V gene encodes CDR1 SGHTS and CDR2 YDEGEE. V was cut by 4 bases and J by 6 bases, with 14 bases left in between. In nucleotides, the CDR3 is TGTGCCAGCAGCCCGTTCGGGACTTCTAATTCACCCCTCCACTTT. Its protein product is CASSPFGTSNSPLHF.

The genes are TRBV5-3 and TRBJ2-5; D perhaps matches TRBD2 (5 bases). TRBV5-3 counts as an open reading frame of uncertain function. The CDR3 is 10 amino acids. Trimming took off 6 bases at V and 8 bases at J, with 8 bases between the two ends. CDR3 sequence: CARTGNTQYF. The CDR3 DNA is TGTGCCAGAACCGGGAATACCCAGTACTTC.

A single count supports this clone. The chain links TRBV5-4 to TRBJ1-1; tentatively, D is TRBD1 (5 bases). Per germline, CDR1 SGHNT and CDR2 YYREEE (reference sequence). The CDR3 has 18 amino acids. V dropped 1 base and J dropped 2 bases, with 21 bases sitting between them. CDR3 nucleotide sequence: TGTGCCAGCAGCTTGAAAGTTGGGGGGGACCTAGTCAACACTGAAGCTTTCTTT. Its protein product is CASSLKVGGDLVNTEAFF.